The 16 T cell receptor beta chains below all came from one sample that was sequenced in a study of shared clonotypes between healthy human individuals. Some clones are missing from TCRdb's copy, which holds only in-frame ones; the method was immunoSEQ multiplex PCR. The top ten clones hold approximately 1.5% of a sample with some 1 million clones, 70% to 80% of them seen once. Sequencing was carried out using memory CD4+ T cells sorted from blood. Subset given: CD45RA-negative fraction. Receptors originate from a man aged 18 to 30 in good health.

This chain uses TRBV19 with TRBJ2-5; D not resolved. V was trimmed by 2 bases and J by 2 bases, leaving 12 bases between them. The CDR3 extends over 15 amino acids. Germline assignment: CDR1 LNHDA and CDR2 SQIVND (reference sequence). CDR3 sequence reads: CASSIPGLGQETQYF. DNA of the CDR3: TGTGCCAGTAGTATACCTGGGTTGGGGCAAGAGACCCAGTACTTC.

This chain uses TRBV30 with TRBJ2-1; 9 bases are shared with TRBD1. Germline CDR1 is GTSNPN and CDR2 is SVGIG (reference sequence). V shed 7 bases and J 3 bases; nucleotides not matched to a gene: 10. This CDR3 contains 15 residues. CDR3 nucleotide sequence: TGTGCCTCCCAAGGGGGACAGGGCCTCTACAATGAGCAGTTCTTC. It translates to CASQGGQGLYNEQFF.

Concerning this clone itself: This CDR3 is also generated by other DNA sequences in the sample. The chain has TRBV30 and TRBJ1-5; TRBD1 matches at 8 bases. This CDR3 region has 13 residues. CDR1 and CDR2 (germline): GTSNPN, SVGIG (reference sequence). V shed 8 bases, J shed 2 bases, and the junction held 5 bases outside the gene matches. As DNA, the CDR3 is TGTGCCGTAGACAGGGGAGGCAATCAGCCCCAGCATTTT. Encoded protein: CAVDRGGNQPQHF.

The chain carries TRBV9 and TRBJ2-5; a possible D gene is TRBD2 (5 bases). Trimming removed 1 base at V and 2 bases at J, with 9 bases between. CDR1 is SGDLS and CDR2 is YYNGEE in the germline V gene. The CDR3 has 14 residues. The CDR3 nucleotides read TGTGCCAGCAGCGTACTCCCGGGGCAAGAGACCCAGTACTTC. This gives the protein CASSVLPGQETQYF.

The chain employs TRBV4-1 and TRBJ2-1, with TRBD1 matching over 11 bases. In germline, CDR1 is MGHRA, CDR2 YSYEKL. V shed 2 bases and J 6 bases; nucleotides not matched to a gene: 6. The length of the CDR3 is 16 residues. In DNA form, the CDR3 reads TGCGCCAGCAGCCAAAAAACCGGGACAGGGGGCAATGAGCAGTTCTTC. This encodes CASSQKTGTGGNEQFF.

This clone came up a few times. The J gene is TRBJ1-5, the V gene TRBV19; tentatively, D is TRBD1 (5 bases). There are 17 residues in the CDR3. Trimming removed 0 bases from V and 1 base from J, with 13 bases in between. Germline assignment: CDR1 LNHDA and CDR2 SQIVND (reference sequence). The CDR3 region has the DNA TGTGCCAGTAGTATAGATTCGCAGGGTGGAAGCAATCAGCCCCAGCATTTT. This codes for CASSIDSQGGSNQPQHF.

This clone was found a few times. One base separates it from a far larger clone, so it is likely a read error. Other nucleotide sequences in the sample specify the same CDR3. The genes are TRBV7-9 and TRBJ1-2; maybe TRBD1 (5 bases). Germline V gene data show CDR1 as SEHNR and CDR2 as FQNEAQ (reference sequence). The CDR3 consists of 13 residues. Between the trimmed V and J ends, which lost 5 bases and 4 bases, there was a span of 11 bases. CDR3 amino acids: CASSPGTGYGYTF. The DNA for the CDR3 is TGTGCCAGCAGCCCAGGGACGGGCTATGGCTACACCTTC.

V and J are TRBV7-9 and TRBJ2-2, with TRBD1 matching over 9 bases. Losses at the gene ends were 6 bases for V and 8 bases for J; bases not matched to a gene: 13. Germline assignment: CDR1 SEHNR and CDR2 FQNEAQ (reference sequence). The CDR3 spans 16 residues. Here the CDR3 DNA reads TGTGCCAGCAGAAATGAGGGGACAGGGACGAGTGGGGAGCTGTTTTTT. This encodes CASRNEGTGTSGELFF.

The chain joins TRBV29-1 to TRBJ2-7, with unresolved D. Between the trimmed V and J ends, which lost 4 bases and 2 bases, there was a span of 9 bases. In germline, CDR1 is SQVTM, CDR2 ANQGSEA. The CDR3 extends over 12 amino acids. The CDR3 nucleotides read TGCAGCGTTGCGGAGCACCCCTACGAGCAGTACTTC. The encoded protein is CSVAEHPYEQYF.

V is TRBV5-1 and J is TRBJ2-3, with TRBD1 as a possible D gene (6 bases). Trimming cost V 5 bases and J 4 bases, with 17 bases left between them. The CDR3 is 15 amino acids. Per the germline V gene, CDR1 is SGHRS and CDR2 is YFSETQ. CDR3 loop: CASSLYRDKADTQYF. The CDR3 DNA reads as TGCGCCAGCAGTTTATACCGGGACAAGGCAGATACGCAGTATTTT.

V and J are TRBV6-1 and TRBJ2-7; 7 nucleotides match TRBD1. With V trimmed by 7 bases and J by 4 bases, 4 bases remained unmatched. Per germline, CDR1 MNHNS and CDR2 SASEGT. This CDR3 has 12 amino acids. The CDR3 nucleotides are TGTGCCAGCAAGAGGACAGGATACGAGCAGTACTTC. This translates into CASKRTGYEQYF.

The rearrangement joins TRBV27 to TRBJ2-5, with D possibly being TRBD1 (5 bases). The germline gives CDR1 MNHEY, CDR2 SMNVEV (reference sequence). The V and J ends lost 6 bases and 5 bases respectively, with 10 bases between them. The CDR3 totals 12 residues. The chain's CDR3 is CASRSGKETQYF. Here the CDR3 DNA reads TGTGCCAGCAGATCAGGGAAGGAGACCCAGTACTTC.

This clone was observed a few times. The chain has TRBV20-1 and TRBJ1-1; D perhaps matches TRBD1 (5 bases). The CDR3 length is 11 residues. V was clipped by 6 bases and J by 4 bases, with 9 bases between them. Germline CDR1 reads DFQATT; CDR2 reads SNEGSKA (reference sequence). The CDR3 protein is CSAAQGTEAFF. The CDR3 coding sequence is TGCAGTGCAGCCCAGGGCACTGAAGCTTTCTTT.

A word on this clone: A single base is all that separates this from a far larger clone, so a read error is likely. The rearrangement joins TRBV11-2 to TRBJ1-5; no clear D gene. The V gene's germline CDR1 is SGHAT and CDR2 FQNNGV. The CDR3 spans 13 residues. V shed 0 bases and J shed 1 base, with 1 base lying between them. CDR3 DNA sequence: TGTGCCAGCAGCTTAGAAAGCAATCAGCCCCAGCATTTT. Residues: CASSLESNQPQHF.

This chain connects TRBV7-9 to TRBJ2-5; 8 bases are a match to TRBD1. J lost 2 bases, V lost 5 bases, and 4 bases had no gene match. This CDR3 comprises 14 residues. CDR1 and CDR2 (germline): SEHNR, FQNEAQ (reference sequence). The DNA for the CDR3 is TGTGCCAGCAGCCGGGACAGGCAACAAGAGACCCAGTACTTC. This gives the protein CASSRDRQQETQYF. Full variable domain (missing parts from reference TRBV7-9 and TRBJ2-5): DTGVSQNPRHKITKRGQNVTFRCDPISEHNRLYWYRQTLGQGPEFLTYFQNEAQLEKSRLLSDRFSAERPKGSFSTLEIQRTEQGDSAMYLCASSRDRQQETQYFGPGTRLLVL.

J is TRBJ2-7 and V is TRBV7-8; 12 bases line up with TRBD2. Germline trimming cut 0 bases from V and 7 bases from J; bases unmatched to any gene: 4. Looked up from germline, CDR1 is SGHVS and CDR2 is FQNEAQ. This CDR3 spans 15 amino acids. The CDR3 spells CASSLATSGRSEQYF. CDR3 DNA: TGTGCCAGCAGCTTAGCAACTAGCGGGAGGAGTGAGCAGTACTTC.